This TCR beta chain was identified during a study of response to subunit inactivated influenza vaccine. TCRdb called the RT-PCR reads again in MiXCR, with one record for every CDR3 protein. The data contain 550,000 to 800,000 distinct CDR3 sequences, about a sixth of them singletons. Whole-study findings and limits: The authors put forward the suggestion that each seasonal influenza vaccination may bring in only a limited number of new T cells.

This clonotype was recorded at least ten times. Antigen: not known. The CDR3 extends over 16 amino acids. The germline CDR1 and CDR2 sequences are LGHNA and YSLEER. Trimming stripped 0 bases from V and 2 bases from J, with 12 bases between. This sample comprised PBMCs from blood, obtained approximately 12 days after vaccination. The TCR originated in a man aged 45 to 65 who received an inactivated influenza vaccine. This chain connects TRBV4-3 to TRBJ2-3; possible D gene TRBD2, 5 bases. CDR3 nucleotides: TGCGCCAGCAGCCAAGATTTTCGGGGATCCACAGATACGCAGTATTTT. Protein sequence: CASSQDFRGSTDTQYF.